Only a few counts were recorded for the clone carrying this T cell receptor beta chain. Its antigen is unknown. Trimming left V 1 base short and J 0 bases short, with 9 bases between. CDR1 is LGHNA and CDR2 is YSLEER in the germline V gene. This CDR3 has 15 amino acids. This entry is derived from a study of blood T cells in healthy people across ages. Primed by a sample-barcoded 5' primer and a J-beta primer mix, a second PCR proceeded for 7 to 11 cycles. TCRdb itself ran the 5' RACE reads through MiXCR, one entry per CDR3 protein. The data show about 1.8 million distinct CDR3 sequences, around half seen once. Study outcomes and limitations: With donor CMV status unknown, expanded clonotype changes were possibly confounded. TCR beta diversity, measured per million T cells, fell in a roughly linear way with age.

Caucasian individuals from Russia who were healthy and aged roughly 6 to 100 acted as donors. The chain recombines TRBV4-3 with TRBJ2-5; D possibly corresponds to TRBD2 (5 bases). This receptor was identified in a woman in her thirties or forties in good health. The sample consisted of blood. CDR3 sequence (DNA): TGCGCCAGCAGCCAAGCTGAGGGTTACCAAGAGACCCAGTACTTC. Translated: CASSQAEGYQETQYF.